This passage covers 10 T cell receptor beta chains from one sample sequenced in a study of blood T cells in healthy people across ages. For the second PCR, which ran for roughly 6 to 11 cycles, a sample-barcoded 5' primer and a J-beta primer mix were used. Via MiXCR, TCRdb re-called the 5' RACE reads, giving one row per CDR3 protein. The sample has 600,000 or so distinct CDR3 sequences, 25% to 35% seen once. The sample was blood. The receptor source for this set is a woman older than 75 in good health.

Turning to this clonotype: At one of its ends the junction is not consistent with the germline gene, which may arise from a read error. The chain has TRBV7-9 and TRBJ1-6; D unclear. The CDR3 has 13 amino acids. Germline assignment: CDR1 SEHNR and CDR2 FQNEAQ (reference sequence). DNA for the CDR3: TGTGCCGGCAGCCAGGTACAGAATTCACCCCTCCACTTT. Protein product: CAGSQVQNSPLHF. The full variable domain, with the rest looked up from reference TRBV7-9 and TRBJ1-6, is DTGVSQNPRHKITKRGQNVTFRCDPISEHNRLYWYRQTLGQGPEFLTYFQNEAQLEKSRLLSDRFSAERPKGSFSTLEIQRTEQGDSAMYLCAGSQVQNSPLHFGNGTRLTVT.

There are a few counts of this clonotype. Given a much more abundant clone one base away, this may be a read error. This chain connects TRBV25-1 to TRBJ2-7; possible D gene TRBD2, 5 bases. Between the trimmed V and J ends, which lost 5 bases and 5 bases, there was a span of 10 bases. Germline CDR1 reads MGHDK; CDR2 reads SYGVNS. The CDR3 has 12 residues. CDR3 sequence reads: CASSSGYHEQYF. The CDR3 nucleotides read TGTGCCAGCAGTTCGGGGTACCACGAGCAGTACTTC.

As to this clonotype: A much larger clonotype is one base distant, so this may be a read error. The CDR3 region is CSASVDLDEQYF. Written as DNA, the CDR3 is TGCAGTGCTAGTGTGGACTTAGATGAGCAGTACTTC. The rearrangement uses TRBV20-1 and TRBJ2-7; weak D call: TRBD2 (5 bases). V was cut by 3 bases and J by 7 bases, with 13 bases left in between. The CDR3 extends over 12 amino acids. CDR1 and CDR2 from the germline V gene are DFQATT and SNEGSKA (reference sequence).

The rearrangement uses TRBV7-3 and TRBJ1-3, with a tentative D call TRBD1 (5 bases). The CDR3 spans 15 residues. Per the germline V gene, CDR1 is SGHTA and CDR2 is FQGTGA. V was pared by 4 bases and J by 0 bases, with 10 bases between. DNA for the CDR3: TGTGCCAGCAGCTCGACAGCGAGCTCTGGAAACACCATATATTTT. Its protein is CASSSTASSGNTIYF.

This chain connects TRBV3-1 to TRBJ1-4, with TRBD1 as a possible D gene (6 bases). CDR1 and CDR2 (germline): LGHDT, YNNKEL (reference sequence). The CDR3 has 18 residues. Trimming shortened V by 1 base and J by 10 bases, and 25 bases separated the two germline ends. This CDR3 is CASSQAPTGYGDSGKLFF. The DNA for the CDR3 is TGTGCCAGCAGCCAAGCGCCTACAGGGTACGGGGACTCGGGAAAACTGTTTTTT.

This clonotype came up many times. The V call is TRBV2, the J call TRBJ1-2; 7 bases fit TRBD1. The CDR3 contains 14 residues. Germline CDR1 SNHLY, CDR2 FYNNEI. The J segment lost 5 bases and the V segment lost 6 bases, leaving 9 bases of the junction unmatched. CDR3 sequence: CASRGTAQVYGYTF. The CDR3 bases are TGTGCCAGCAGGGGGACAGCACAGGTTTATGGCTACACCTTC.

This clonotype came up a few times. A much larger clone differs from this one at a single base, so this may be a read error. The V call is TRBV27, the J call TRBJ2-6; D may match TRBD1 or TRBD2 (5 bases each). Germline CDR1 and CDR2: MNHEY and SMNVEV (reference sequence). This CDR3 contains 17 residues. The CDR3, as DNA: TGTGCCGGCAGCCGGGACCTACTCACAGGAGGGGCCAACGTCCTGACTTTC. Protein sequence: CAGSRDLLTGGANVLTF.

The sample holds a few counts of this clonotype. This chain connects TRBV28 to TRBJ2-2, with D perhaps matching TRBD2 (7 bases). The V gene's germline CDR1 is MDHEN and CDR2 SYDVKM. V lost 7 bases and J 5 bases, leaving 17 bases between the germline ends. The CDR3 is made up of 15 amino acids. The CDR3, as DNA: TGTGCCAGCACCCTAGGGGGGGCGGATACCGGGGAGCTGTTTTTT. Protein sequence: CASTLGGADTGELFF.

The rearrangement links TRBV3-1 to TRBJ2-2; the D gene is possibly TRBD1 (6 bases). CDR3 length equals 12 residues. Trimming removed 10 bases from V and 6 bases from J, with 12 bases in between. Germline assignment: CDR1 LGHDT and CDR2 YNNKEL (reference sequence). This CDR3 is CATGATAGELFF. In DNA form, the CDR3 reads TGTGCCACAGGGGCAACGGCCGGGGAGCTGTTTTTT.

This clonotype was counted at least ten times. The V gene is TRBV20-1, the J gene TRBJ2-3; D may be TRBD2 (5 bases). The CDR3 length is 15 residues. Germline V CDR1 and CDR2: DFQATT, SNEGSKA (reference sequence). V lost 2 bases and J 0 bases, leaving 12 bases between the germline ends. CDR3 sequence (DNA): TGCAGTGCTAGATCGGACTTTCGTAGCACAGATACGCAGTATTTT. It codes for CSARSDFRSTDTQYF.